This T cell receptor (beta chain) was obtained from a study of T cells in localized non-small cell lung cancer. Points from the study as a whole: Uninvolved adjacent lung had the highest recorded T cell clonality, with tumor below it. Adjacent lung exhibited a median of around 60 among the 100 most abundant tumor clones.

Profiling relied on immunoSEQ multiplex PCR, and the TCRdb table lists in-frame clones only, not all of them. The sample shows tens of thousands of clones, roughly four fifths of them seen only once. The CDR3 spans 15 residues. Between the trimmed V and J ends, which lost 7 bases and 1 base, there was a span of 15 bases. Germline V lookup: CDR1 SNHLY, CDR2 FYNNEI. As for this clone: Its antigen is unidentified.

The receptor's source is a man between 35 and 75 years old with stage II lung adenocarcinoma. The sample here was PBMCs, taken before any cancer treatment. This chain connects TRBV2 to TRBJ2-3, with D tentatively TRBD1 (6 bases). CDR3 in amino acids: CASKNRAGGTDTQYF. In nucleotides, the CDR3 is TGTGCCAGCAAGAACAGGGCCGGGGGCACAGATACGCAGTATTTT.